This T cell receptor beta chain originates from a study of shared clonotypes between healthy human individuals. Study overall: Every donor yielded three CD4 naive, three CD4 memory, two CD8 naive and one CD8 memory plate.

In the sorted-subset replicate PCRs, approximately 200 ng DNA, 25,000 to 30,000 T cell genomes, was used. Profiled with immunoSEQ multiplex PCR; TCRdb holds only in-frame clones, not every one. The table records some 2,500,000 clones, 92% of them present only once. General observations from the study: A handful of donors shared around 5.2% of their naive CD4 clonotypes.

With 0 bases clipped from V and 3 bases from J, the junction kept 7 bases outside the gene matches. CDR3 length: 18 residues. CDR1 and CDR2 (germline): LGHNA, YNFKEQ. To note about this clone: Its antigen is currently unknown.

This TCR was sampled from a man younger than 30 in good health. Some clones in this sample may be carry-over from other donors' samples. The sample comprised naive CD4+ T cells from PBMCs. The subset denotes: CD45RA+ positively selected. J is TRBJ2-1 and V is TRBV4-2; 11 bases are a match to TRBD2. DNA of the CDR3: TGTGCCAGCAGCCAAGATGCATTAACTAGCGGGAGCTACAATGAGCAGTTCTTC. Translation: CASSQDALTSGSYNEQFF.